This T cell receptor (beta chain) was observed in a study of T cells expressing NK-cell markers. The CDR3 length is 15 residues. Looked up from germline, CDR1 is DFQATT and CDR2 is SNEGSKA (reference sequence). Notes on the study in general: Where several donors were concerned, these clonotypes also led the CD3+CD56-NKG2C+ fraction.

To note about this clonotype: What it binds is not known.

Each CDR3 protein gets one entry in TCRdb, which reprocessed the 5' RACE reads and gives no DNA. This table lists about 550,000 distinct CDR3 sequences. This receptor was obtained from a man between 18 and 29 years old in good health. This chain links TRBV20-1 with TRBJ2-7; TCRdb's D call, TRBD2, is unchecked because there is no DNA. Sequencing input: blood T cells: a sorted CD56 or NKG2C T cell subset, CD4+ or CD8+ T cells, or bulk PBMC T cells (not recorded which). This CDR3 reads CSATPTSAGSYEQYF.